These 27 T cell receptor beta chains share one sample of origin, sequenced in a study of beta chain features in type 1 diabetes. General study results and limits: Among all four CD4+ subsets, Type 1 diabetes patients had TCRB CDR3s that were moderately but significantly shorter.

Sequencing targeted expressed TCRB transcripts, as all isolated RNA had been reverse transcribed. Data came from immunoSEQ multiplex PCR; TCRdb stores just in-frame clones and leaves some out. The data contain roughly 730,000 clones, 13% of them seen just once; the ten biggest clones take up less than 0.025%. These receptors' targets are unknown. Sequencing used naive CD4+ T cells from blood. Receptor source: a man aged 18 to 30 with type 1 diabetes.

The chain links TRBV7-9 to TRBJ2-7; D uncertain. The CDR3 is 11 amino acids. Germline CDR1 reads SEHNR; CDR2 reads FQNEAQ (reference sequence). V gave up 5 bases and J gave up 4 bases, with 6 bases separating them. CDR3 bases: TGTGCCAGCAGCCGCCTATACGAGCAGTACTTC. Protein sequence: CASSRLYEQYF.

This clone was detected once. The genes are TRBV30 and TRBJ1-3; 7 bases are shared with TRBD1. The germline gives CDR1 GTSNPN, CDR2 SVGIG (reference sequence). The CDR3 is made up of 15 amino acids. Unmatched junction bases numbered 10, after V lost 5 bases and J lost 3 bases. CDR3 residues: CAWEWDRTNGNTIYF. In DNA, the CDR3 is TGTGCCTGGGAGTGGGACAGAACAAATGGAAACACCATATATTTT.

The chain recombines TRBV6-6 with TRBJ1-6; D is unresolved. The CDR3 is 12 residues long. Germline V gene lookup returns CDR1 MNHNY and CDR2 SVGAGI (reference sequence). V was cut by 4 bases and J by 7 bases, with 5 bases left in between. CDR3 sequence: CASSSVNSPLHF. DNA of the CDR3: TGTGCCAGCAGTTCAGTCAATTCACCCCTCCACTTT.

CDR3 region: CASSQGGTTEAFF. Written as DNA, the CDR3 is TGTGCCAGCTCACAAGGGGGAACCACTGAAGCTTTCTTT. The chain joins TRBV18 to TRBJ1-1; TRBD1 might be the D (6 bases). CDR1 is KGHSH, CDR2 LQKENI, per germline. The length of the CDR3 is 13 residues. V was cut by 4 bases and J by 4 bases, with 10 bases left in between. The variable domain in full, with the rest retrieved from reference TRBV18 and TRBJ1-1, is NAGVMQNPRHLVRRRGQEARLRCSPMKGHSHVYWYRQLPEEGLKFMVYLQKENIIDESGMPKERFSAEFPKEGPSILRIQQVVRGDSAAYFCASSQGGTTEAFFGQGTRLTVV.

This clone has a handful of counts. Other DNA sequences in the sample encode the same CDR3. This sequence joins TRBV5-1 and TRBJ2-5, with TRBD1 as a possible D gene (6 bases). This CDR3 is 13 amino acids long. V lost 4 bases and J 3 bases, leaving 10 bases between the germline ends. Germline V gene data show CDR1 as SGHRS and CDR2 as YFSETQ. The CDR3, as DNA: TGCGCCAGCAGCCGACAGGCAGAAGAGACCCAGTACTTC. Translating gives CASSRQAEETQYF. The full variable domain, completed using reference TRBV5-1 and TRBJ2-5, is KAGVTQTPRYLIKTRGQQVTLSCSPISGHRSVSWYQQTPGQGLQFLFEYFSETQRNKGNFPGRFSGRQFSNSRSEMNVSTLELGDSALYLCASSRQAEETQYFGPGTRLLVL.

This chain links TRBV7-9 with TRBJ2-6; a possible D gene is TRBD2 (7 bases). The CDR3 is 18 amino acids. Germline V CDR1 and CDR2: SEHNR, FQNEAQ (reference sequence). With 11 bases removed from V and 0 bases from J, the gap between germline ends came to 23 bases. CDR3: CAPGSQEGGNSGANVLTF. The CDR3, as DNA: TGTGCCCCCGGGTCCCAAGAGGGGGGGAACTCTGGGGCCAACGTCCTGACTTTC.

A remark on this clone: This specimen includes other DNA sequences encoding the same CDR3. The chain couples TRBV30 to TRBJ1-1, with a weak D call TRBD1 (6 bases). This CDR3 is built from 13 residues. Trimming stripped 2 bases from V and 5 bases from J, with 12 bases between. Germline V gene data show CDR1 as GTSNPN and CDR2 as SVGIG (reference sequence). CDR3 sequence (DNA): TGTGCCTGGAGTACACAGGGAAATACTGAAGCTTTCTTT. It encodes CAWSTQGNTEAFF.

Comments on this clone: Sequence at one end of the junction differs from germline and may be a read error. The chain recombines TRBV6-5 with TRBJ1-4; 9 bases match TRBD1. The CDR3 extends over 12 amino acids. Germline values: CDR1 MNHEY, CDR2 SVGAGI. CDR3 amino acids: CASAPRGTGIVF. CDR3 DNA: TGTGCCAGCGCCCCCCGTGGGACAGGGATTGTTTTT.

This clone occurred a few times. This same CDR3 is encoded by further DNA sequences in the sample. The chain is built from TRBV5-4 and TRBJ2-3; TRBD2 aligns across 7 bases. In germline, CDR1 is SGHNT, CDR2 YYREEE (reference sequence). Losses at the gene ends were 2 bases for V and 0 bases for J; bases not matched to a gene: 6. This CDR3 region has 16 residues. CDR3 sequence reads: CASSLGLAESTDTQYF. The CDR3, as DNA: TGTGCCAGCAGCTTAGGGCTAGCGGAGAGCACAGATACGCAGTATTTT. The variable domain in full, completed from reference TRBV5-4 and TRBJ2-3, reads ETGVTQSPTHLIKTRGQQVTLRCSSQSGHNTVSWYQQALGQGPQFIFQYYREEENGRGNFPPRFSGLQFPNYSSELNVNALELDDSALYLCASSLGLAESTDTQYFGPGTRLTVL.

This clone has a handful of counts. This chain links TRBV11-3 with TRBJ2-3; no definite D call. V lost 1 base to trimming and J lost 4 bases, with 3 bases between them. The CDR3 has 12 residues. Germline CDR1 SGHNT, CDR2 YENEEA. CDR3 coding DNA: TGTGCCAGCAGCTTAGTGCCAGATACGCAGTATTTT. Amino acids: CASSLVPDTQYF.

Only a few counts were recorded for this clone. The rearrangement links TRBV9 to TRBJ2-7; D is ambiguous. The CDR3 is 14 residues long. Trimming stripped 1 base from V and 0 bases from J, with 8 bases between. CDR1 SGDLS and CDR2 YYNGEE come from the germline V gene. In DNA, the CDR3 is TGTGCCAGCAGCGTATTGGCGGTCTCCTACGAGCAGTACTTC. Translated, it gives CASSVLAVSYEQYF.

The chain has TRBV19 and TRBJ2-1, with 7 bases lining up with TRBD2. The V segment lost 0 bases and the J segment 9 bases; nucleotides outside the gene matches: 5. This CDR3 comprises 14 residues. The V gene's germline CDR1 is LNHDA and CDR2 SQIVND (reference sequence). CDR3 bases: TGTGCCAGTAGTATAGAGATGGGGGAGGGTGAGCAGTTCTTC. Its protein is CASSIEMGEGEQFF.

The chain recombines TRBV7-2 with TRBJ2-6; 7 positions match TRBD1. Looked up from germline, CDR1 is SGHTA and CDR2 is FQGNSA. The junction had 3 bases not matched to a gene; V was cut back by 1 base and J by 0 bases. The CDR3 covers 17 residues. The CDR3 sequence: CASSLVPGGSGANVLTF. The DNA for the CDR3 is TGTGCCAGCAGCTTAGTTCCAGGGGGCTCTGGGGCCAACGTCCTGACTTTC.

This rearrangement joins TRBV18 to TRBJ2-2; D call uncertain. V was clipped by 1 base and J by 6 bases, with 12 bases between them. The germline V gene encodes CDR1 KGHSH and CDR2 LQKENI. This CDR3 comprises 15 residues. The CDR3 DNA sequence: TGTGCCAGCTCACCACGGCAGGACCCGCCCGGGGAGCTGTTTTTT. Its protein is CASSPRQDPPGELFF.

This chain connects TRBV28 to TRBJ2-7; 7 nucleotides match TRBD1. The ends lost 6 bases at V and 2 bases at J; junction bases unmatched: 10. This CDR3 is 15 amino acids long. Germline values: CDR1 MDHEN, CDR2 SYDVKM. The CDR3 bases are TGTGCCAGCAGCCCCGGGACAGCAGCGCCCTACGAGCAGTACTTC. As protein: CASSPGTAAPYEQYF.

This clone has a handful of counts. This chain uses TRBV29-1 with TRBJ2-7; D is possibly TRBD2 (5 bases). Germline CDR1 SQVTM, CDR2 ANQGSEA. The CDR3 runs to 10 residues. V was cut by 7 bases and J by 5 bases, with 9 bases left in between. CDR3: CSAGEDEQYF. The DNA for the CDR3 is TGCAGCGCCGGGGAAGACGAGCAGTACTTC.

The genes are TRBV7-9 and TRBJ2-3; 10 bases map to TRBD2. The CDR3 has 14 residues. CDR1 and CDR2 (germline): SEHNR, FQNEAQ (reference sequence). After removal of 8 bases from V and 2 bases from J, the junction contained 4 bases not matched to a gene. DNA of the CDR3: TGTGCCAGCTCGACTAGCGGGTCCACAGATACGCAGTATTTT. It encodes CASSTSGSTDTQYF.

This clone was seen more than once but under ten times. V usage is TRBV7-2 and J usage is TRBJ1-1; tentatively, D is TRBD1 (6 bases). Germline V CDR1 and CDR2: SGHTA, FQGNSA. V was cut by 3 bases and J by 5 bases, with 10 bases left in between. CDR3 length: 13 amino acids. Written as DNA, the CDR3 is TGTGCCAGCAGCTTCGCCGGACAGACTGAAGCTTTCTTT. Translation: CASSFAGQTEAFF.

A word on this clone: One junction end disagrees with the germline gene, perhaps due to a read error. This chain links TRBV7-9 with TRBJ2-7; 10 bases agree with TRBD2. The CDR3 has 14 residues. Germline CDR1 SEHNR, CDR2 FQNEAQ (reference sequence). The DNA of the CDR3 is TGTGGCAGCGGGAGGGCTAGCGGCTCCTACGAGCAGTACTTC. Amino acid sequence: CGSGRASGSYEQYF.

The chain uses TRBV14 and TRBJ1-6; D unresolved. V was clipped by 4 bases and J by 10 bases, with 8 bases between them. Germline V gives CDR1 SGHDN, CDR2 FVKESK. This CDR3 is 12 amino acids long. CDR3 DNA sequence: TGTGCCAGCAGCCCGACTCGGTCACCCCTCCACTTT. The encoded protein is CASSPTRSPLHF.

The chain is built from TRBV7-9 and TRBJ1-1, with TRBD1 matching over 9 bases. This CDR3 contains 14 residues. Trimming cost V 5 bases and J 1 base; bases outside gene matches: 2. Per germline, CDR1 SEHNR and CDR2 FQNEAQ (reference sequence). The CDR3 protein is CASSQGQGNTEAFF. The CDR3 coding sequence is TGTGCCAGCAGCCAGGGACAGGGGAACACTGAAGCTTTCTTT.

The rearrangement uses TRBV2 and TRBJ1-2; D may be TRBD1 (6 bases). In germline, CDR1 is SNHLY, CDR2 FYNNEI. V was cut by 10 bases and J by 4 bases, with 10 bases left in between. This CDR3 has 11 residues. CDR3 DNA sequence: TGTGCCACCGGACAGCTCTATGGCTACACCTTC. Translation: CATGQLYGYTF.

The genes are TRBV15 and TRBJ1-2; 8 nucleotides align to TRBD1. Germline V gene data show CDR1 as LNHNV and CDR2 as YYDKDF (reference sequence). CDR3 size: 17 residues. The J segment lost 7 bases and the V segment lost 0 bases, leaving 13 bases of the junction unmatched. The CDR3 here is CATSRDPGGDRFSGYTF. CDR3 in DNA: TGTGCCACCAGCAGAGATCCGGGTGGGGACAGGTTCAGTGGCTACACCTTC.

This clone appeared a few times. This sequence joins TRBV5-1 and TRBJ1-5; D not resolved. Germline V gives CDR1 SGHRS, CDR2 YFSETQ. Trimming stripped 2 bases from V and 5 bases from J, with 11 bases between. The CDR3 contains 14 residues. DNA for the CDR3: TGCGCCAGCAGCTTCACCGGGAGAGATCAGCCCCAGCATTTT. Protein product: CASSFTGRDQPQHF.

The gene calls are TRBV6-6 and TRBJ2-1, with 10 bases lining up with TRBD2. Per germline, CDR1 MNHNY and CDR2 SVGAGI (reference sequence). This CDR3 comprises 15 residues. V shed 6 bases, J shed 0 bases, and the junction held 2 bases outside the gene matches. This CDR3 is CASRTSGASYNEQFF. The CDR3 bases are TGTGCCAGCAGAACTAGCGGGGCCTCCTACAATGAGCAGTTCTTC.

The chain carries TRBV7-8 and TRBJ1-6; 10 bases align to TRBD1. Per the germline V gene, CDR1 is SGHVS and CDR2 is FQNEAQ. This CDR3 contains 16 residues. V lost 3 bases, J lost 7 bases, and 6 bases stayed unmatched. CDR3: CASSFRQGARNSPLHF. The CDR3 DNA is TGTGCCAGCAGCTTCCGACAGGGGGCGAGAAATTCACCCCTCCACTTT.

As regards this clone: The sample contains more than one DNA sequence encoding this CDR3. The V and J genes are TRBV18 and TRBJ1-6; no firm D call. Per the germline V gene, CDR1 is KGHSH and CDR2 is LQKENI. The CDR3 runs to 13 residues. V was shortened by 2 bases and J by 8 bases, with 7 bases between the two germline ends. The CDR3 reads CASSPGEDSPLHF. CDR3 in DNA: TGTGCCAGCTCACCAGGGGAGGATTCACCCCTCCACTTT.